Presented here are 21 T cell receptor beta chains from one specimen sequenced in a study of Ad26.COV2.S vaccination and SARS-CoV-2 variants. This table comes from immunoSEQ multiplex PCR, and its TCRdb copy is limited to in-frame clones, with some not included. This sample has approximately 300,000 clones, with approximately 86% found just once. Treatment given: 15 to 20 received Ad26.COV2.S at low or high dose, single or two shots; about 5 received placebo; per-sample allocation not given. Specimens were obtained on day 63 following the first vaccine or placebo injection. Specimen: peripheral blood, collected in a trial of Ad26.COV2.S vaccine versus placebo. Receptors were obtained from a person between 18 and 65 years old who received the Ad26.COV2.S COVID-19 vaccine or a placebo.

CDR3 protein: CASSSVKTSNEQYF. CDR3 bases: TGTGCCAGCAGCTCGGTCAAGACTAGCAACGAGCAGTACTTC. This chain links TRBV7-2 with TRBJ2-7; 7 positions match TRBD2. V lost 4 bases to trimming and J lost 5 bases; unmatched junction nucleotides: 8. This CDR3 has 14 residues. The germline gives CDR1 SGHTA, CDR2 FQGNSA.

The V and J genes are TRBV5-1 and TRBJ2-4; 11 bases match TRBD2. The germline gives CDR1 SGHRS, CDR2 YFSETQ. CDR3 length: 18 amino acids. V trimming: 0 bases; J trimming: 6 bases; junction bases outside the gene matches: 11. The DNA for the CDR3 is TGCGCCAGCAGCTTGGGACTAGCGGGGACCCCGCGGGTAAACATTCAGTACTTC. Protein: CASSLGLAGTPRVNIQYF.

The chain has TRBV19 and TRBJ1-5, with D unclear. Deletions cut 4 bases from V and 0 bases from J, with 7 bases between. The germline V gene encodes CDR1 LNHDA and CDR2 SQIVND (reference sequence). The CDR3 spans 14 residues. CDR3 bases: TGTGCCAGTAGTAAGGTGAATAGCAATCAGCCCCAGCATTTT. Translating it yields CASSKVNSNQPQHF.

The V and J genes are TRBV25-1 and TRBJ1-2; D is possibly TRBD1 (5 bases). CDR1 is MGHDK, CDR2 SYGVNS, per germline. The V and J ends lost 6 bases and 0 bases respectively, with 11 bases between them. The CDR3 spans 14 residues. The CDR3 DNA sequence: TGTGCCAGCAGCCCGCCGGGGGCTAACTATGGCTACACCTTC. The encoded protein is CASSPPGANYGYTF.

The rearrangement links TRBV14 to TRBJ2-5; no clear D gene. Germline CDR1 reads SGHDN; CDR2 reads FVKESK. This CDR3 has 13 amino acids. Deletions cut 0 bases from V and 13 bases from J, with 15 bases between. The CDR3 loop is CASSQDRNLVTYF. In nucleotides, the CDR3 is TGTGCCAGCAGCCAAGATAGGAATCTGGTTACGTACTTC.

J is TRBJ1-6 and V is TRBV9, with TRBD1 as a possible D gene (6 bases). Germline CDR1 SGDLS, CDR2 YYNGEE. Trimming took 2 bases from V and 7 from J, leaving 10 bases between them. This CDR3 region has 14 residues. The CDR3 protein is CASSVGGSNSPLHF. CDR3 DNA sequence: TGTGCCAGCAGCGTGGGGGGCTCAAATTCACCCCTCCACTTT.

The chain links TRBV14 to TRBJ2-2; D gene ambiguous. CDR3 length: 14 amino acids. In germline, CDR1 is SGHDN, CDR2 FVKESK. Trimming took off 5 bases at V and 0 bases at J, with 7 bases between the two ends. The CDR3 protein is CASSGYTNTGELFF. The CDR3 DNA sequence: TGTGCCAGCAGCGGATACACGAACACCGGGGAGCTGTTTTTT. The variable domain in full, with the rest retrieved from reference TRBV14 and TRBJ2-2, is EAGVTQFPSHSVIEKGQTVTLRCDPISGHDNLYWYRRVMGKEIKFLLHFVKESKQDESGMPNNRFLAERTGGTYSTLKVQPAELEDSGVYFCASSGYTNTGELFFGEGSRLTVL.

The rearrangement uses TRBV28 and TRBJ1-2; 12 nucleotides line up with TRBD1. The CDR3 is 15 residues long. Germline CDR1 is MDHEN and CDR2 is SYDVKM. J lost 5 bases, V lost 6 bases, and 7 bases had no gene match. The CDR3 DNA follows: TGTGCCAGCAGAGGGACAGGGGGCGCGATATATGGCTACACCTTC. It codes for CASRGTGGAIYGYTF.

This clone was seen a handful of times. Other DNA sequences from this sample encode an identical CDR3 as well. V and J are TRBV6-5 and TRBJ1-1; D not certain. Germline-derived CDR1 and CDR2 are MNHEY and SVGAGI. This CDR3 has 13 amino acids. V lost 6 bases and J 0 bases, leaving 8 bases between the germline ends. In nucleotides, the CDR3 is TGTGCCAGCAGCTATACAGTGAACACTGAAGCTTTCTTT. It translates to CASSYTVNTEAFF.

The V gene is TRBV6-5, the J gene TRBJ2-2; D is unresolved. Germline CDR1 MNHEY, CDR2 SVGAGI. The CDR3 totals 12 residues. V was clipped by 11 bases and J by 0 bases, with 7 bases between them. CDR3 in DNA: TGTGCCGCCGGAACGAACACCGGGGAGCTGTTTTTT. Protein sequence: CAAGTNTGELFF.

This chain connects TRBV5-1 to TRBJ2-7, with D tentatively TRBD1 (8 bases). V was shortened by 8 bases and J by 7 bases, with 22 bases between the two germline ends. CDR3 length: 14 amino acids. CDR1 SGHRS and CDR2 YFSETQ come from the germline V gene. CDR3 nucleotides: TGCGCCAGTAGGACCGGGACAGGAGCGGGGGAGCAGTACTTC. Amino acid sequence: CASRTGTGAGEQYF.

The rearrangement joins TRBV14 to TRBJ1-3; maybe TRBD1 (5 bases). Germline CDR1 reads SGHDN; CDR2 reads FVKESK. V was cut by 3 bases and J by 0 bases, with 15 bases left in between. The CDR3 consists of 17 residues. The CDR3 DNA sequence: TGTGCCAGCAGCCAGCTCCCGGGACCGATCTCTGGAAACACCATATATTTT. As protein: CASSQLPGPISGNTIYF.

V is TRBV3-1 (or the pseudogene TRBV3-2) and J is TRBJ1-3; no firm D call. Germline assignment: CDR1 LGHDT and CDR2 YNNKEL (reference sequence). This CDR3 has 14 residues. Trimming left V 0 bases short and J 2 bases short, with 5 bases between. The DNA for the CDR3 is TGTGCCAGCAGCCAAGATTTGACTGGAAACACCATATATTTT. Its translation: CASSQDLTGNTIYF.

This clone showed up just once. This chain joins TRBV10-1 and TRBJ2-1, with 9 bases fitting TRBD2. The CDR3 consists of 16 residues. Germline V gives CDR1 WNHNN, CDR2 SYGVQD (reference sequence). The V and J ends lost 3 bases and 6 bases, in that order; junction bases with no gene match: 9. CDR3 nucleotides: TGCGCCAGCAGTGAAGACCCCGCGGGGGGGGCCAATGAGCAGTTCTTC. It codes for CASSEDPAGGANEQFF.

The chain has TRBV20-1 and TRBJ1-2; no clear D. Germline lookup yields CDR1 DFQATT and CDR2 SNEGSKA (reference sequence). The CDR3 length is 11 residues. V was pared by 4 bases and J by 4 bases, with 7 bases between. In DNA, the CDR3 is TGCAGTGCTACCGGTCCCTATGGCTACACCTTC. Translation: CSATGPYGYTF.

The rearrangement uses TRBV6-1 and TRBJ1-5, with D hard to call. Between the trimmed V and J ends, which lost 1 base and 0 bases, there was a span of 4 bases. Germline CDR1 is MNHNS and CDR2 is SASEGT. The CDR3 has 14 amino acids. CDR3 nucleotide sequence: TGTGCCAGCAGTGAAGTGATTAGCAATCAGCCCCAGCATTTT. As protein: CASSEVISNQPQHF.

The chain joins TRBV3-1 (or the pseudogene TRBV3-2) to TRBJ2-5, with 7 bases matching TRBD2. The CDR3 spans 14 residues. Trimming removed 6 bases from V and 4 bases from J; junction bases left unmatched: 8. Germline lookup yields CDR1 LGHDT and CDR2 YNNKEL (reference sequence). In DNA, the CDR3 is TGTGCCAGCAGACCTCGGGGGGTTGGAGAGACCCAGTACTTC. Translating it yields CASRPRGVGETQYF.

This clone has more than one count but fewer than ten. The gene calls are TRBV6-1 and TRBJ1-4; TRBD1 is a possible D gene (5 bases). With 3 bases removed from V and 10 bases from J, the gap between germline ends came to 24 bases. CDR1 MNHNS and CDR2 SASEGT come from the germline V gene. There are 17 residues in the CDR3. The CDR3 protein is CASSDGWGGVMSGKLFF. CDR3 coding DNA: TGTGCCAGCAGTGATGGGTGGGGAGGGGTAATGAGTGGAAAACTGTTTTTT.

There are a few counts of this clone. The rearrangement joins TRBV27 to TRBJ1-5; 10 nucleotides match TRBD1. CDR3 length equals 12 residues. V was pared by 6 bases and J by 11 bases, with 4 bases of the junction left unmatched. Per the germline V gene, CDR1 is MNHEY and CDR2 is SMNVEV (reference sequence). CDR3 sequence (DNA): TGTGCCAGCAGAAAAGGACAGGGGGCCCAGCATTTT. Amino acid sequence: CASRKGQGAQHF.

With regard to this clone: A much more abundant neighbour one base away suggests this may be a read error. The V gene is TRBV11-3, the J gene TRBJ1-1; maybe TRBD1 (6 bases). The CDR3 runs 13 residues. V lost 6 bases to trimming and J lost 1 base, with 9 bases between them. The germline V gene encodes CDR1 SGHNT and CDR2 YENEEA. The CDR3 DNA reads TGTGCCAGCAGTTCACAGGGGAACACTGAAGCTTTCTTT. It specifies CASSSQGNTEAFF.

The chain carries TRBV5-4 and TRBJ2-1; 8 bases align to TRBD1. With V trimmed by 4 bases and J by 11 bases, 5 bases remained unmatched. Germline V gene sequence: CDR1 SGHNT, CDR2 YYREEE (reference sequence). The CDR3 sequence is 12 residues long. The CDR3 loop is CASSSDRGQQFF. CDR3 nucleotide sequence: TGTGCCAGCAGCAGCGACAGGGGTCAGCAGTTCTTC.